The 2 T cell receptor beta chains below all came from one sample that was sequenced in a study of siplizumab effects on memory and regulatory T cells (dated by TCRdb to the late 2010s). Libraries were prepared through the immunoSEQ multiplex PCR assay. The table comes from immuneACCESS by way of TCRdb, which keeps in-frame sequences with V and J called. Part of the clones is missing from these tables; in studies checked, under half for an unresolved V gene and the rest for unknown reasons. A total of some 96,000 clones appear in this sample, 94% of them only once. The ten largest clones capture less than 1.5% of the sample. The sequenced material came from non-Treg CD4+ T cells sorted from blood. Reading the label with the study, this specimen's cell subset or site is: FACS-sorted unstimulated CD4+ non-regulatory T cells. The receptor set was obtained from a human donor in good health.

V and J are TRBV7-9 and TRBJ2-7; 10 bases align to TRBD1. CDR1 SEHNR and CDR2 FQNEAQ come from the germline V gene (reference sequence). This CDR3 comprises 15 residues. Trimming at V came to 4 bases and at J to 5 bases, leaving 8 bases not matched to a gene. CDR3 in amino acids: CASSSGTGAVHEQYF. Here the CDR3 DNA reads TGTGCCAGCAGCTCCGGGACAGGGGCTGTCCACGAGCAGTACTTC. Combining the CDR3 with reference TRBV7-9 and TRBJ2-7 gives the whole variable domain DTGVSQNPRHKITKRGQNVTFRCDPISEHNRLYWYRQTLGQGPEFLTYFQNEAQLEKSRLLSDRFSAERPKGSFSTLEIQRTEQGDSAMYLCASSSGTGAVHEQYFGPGTRLTVT.

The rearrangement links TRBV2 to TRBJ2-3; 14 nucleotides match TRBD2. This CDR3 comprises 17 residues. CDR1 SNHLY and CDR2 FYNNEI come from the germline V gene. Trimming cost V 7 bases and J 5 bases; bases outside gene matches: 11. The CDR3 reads CASTNQGLAGDGDTQYF. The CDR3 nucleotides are TGTGCCAGCACGAATCAGGGACTAGCGGGAGATGGAGATACGCAGTATTTT. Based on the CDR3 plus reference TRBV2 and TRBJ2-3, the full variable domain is EPEVTQTPSHQVTQMGQEVILRCVPISNHLYFYWYRQILGQKVEFLVSFYNNEISEKSEIFDDQFSVERPDGSNFTLKIRSTKLEDSAMYFCASTNQGLAGDGDTQYFGPGTRLTVL.